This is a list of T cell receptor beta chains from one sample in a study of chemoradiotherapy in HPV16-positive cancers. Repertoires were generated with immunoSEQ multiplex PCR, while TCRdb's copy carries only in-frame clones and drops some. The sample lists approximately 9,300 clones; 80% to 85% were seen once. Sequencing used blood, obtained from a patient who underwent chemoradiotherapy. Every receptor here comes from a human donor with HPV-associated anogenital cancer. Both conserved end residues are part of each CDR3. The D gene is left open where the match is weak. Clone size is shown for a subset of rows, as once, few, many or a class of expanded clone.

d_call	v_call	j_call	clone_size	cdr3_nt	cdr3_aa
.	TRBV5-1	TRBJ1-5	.	TGCGCCAGCAGCTTGGAAGGGGCTACGAATCAGCCCCAGCATTTT	CASSLEGATNQPQHF
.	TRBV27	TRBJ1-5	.	TGTGCCAGCAGTTTGGAGAGGGGAAATCAGCCCCAGCATTTT	CASSLERGNQPQHF
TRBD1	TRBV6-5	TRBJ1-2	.	TGTGCCAGCAGGAGTACAGGGGAAATCGGCTACACCTTC	CASRSTGEIGYTF
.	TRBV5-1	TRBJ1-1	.	TGCGCCAGCAGCTTGCAGGGGACCGCGAACACTGAAGCTTTCTTT	CASSLQGTANTEAFF
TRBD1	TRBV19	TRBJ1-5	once	TGTGCCAGTAGTATCAGTGGGACAGGCATGGATCAGCCCCAGCATTTT	CASSISGTGMDQPQHF
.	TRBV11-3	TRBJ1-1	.	TGTGCCAACGTACATCAGGGAGACATTGAGGCTTTCTTT	CANVHQGDIEAFF
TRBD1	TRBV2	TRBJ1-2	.	TGTGCCAGCAGTGAAGCGTTACGAACAGGGGCCAGCTATGGCTACACCTTC	CASSEALRTGASYGYTF
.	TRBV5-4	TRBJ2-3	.	TGTGCCAGCAGCCCCCCCCAAAAGGGAGCCCGGGGTCCCACGAATACGCAGTATTTT	CASSPPQKGARGPTNTQYF
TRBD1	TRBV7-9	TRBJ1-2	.	TGTGCCAGCAGCTTAGTTAGGGGGCCTTTCTATGGCTACACCTTC	CASSLVRGPFYGYTF
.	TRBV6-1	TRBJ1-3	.	TGTGCCAGCAGTGGTCAGATAGGTGGAAACACCATATATTTT	CASSGQIGGNTIYF
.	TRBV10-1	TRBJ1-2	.	TGCGCCAGCAGTGAGTCAGGGTCAACCTATGGCTACACCTTC	CASSESGSTYGYTF
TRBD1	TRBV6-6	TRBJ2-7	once	TGTGCCAGCAGCCAGCCGGACAGGGCTGGGGACGAGCAGTACTTC	CASSQPDRAGDEQYF
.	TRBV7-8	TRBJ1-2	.	TGTGCCAGCAGCTTGCAGGGGAGCGACTATGGCTACACCTTC	CASSLQGSDYGYTF
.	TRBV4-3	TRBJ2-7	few	TGCGCCAGCAGCCAAGAGTGGTCAGTGCTGGTCTACGAGCAGTACTTC	CASSQEWSVLVYEQYF
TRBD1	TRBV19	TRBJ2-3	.	TGTGCCAGTAGTATGATGACAGGGCTCACAGATACGCAGTATTTT	CASSMMTGLTDTQYF
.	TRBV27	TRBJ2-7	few	TGTGCCAGCAGTCCCTTCGGCAGTGGGGCATCCGAGCAGTACTTC	CASSPFGSGASEQYF
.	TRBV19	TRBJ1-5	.	TGTGCCAGTAGTACATTACAGGGTCATCAGCCCCAGCATTTT	CASSTLQGHQPQHF
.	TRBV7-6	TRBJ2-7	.	TGTGCCAGCAGCACGAGCGGGACAGACTCCTACGAGCAGTACTTC	CASSTSGTDSYEQYF
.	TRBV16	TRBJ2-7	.	TGTGCCAGCAGCCAATCGGTCACCGTCTACGAGCAGTACTTC	CASSQSVTVYEQYF
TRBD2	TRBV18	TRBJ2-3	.	TGTGCCAGCTCACCCACCGCGGCAGGACTAGCGGGGGAAACAGATACGCAGTATTTT	CASSPTAAGLAGETDTQYF
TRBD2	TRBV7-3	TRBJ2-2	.	TGTGCCAGCAGCTTTAGCGGGGGGGTAAACACCGGGGAGCTGTTTTTT	CASSFSGGVNTGELFF
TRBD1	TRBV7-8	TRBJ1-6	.	TGTGCCAGCAGCCTACGGGGACAGGGAAATTCACCCCTCCACTTT	CASSLRGQGNSPLHF
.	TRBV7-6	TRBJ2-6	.	TGTGCCAGCAGCCTAGGGGGCTCTGGGGCCAACGTCCTGACTTTC	CASSLGGSGANVLTF
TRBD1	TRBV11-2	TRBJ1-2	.	TGTGCCAGCGCGCTCGGACAGGGGAGCTATGGCTACACCTTC	CASALGQGSYGYTF
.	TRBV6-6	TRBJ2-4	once	TGTGCCAGCAGTTACTCTTCAGGACAGCAAAACATTCAGTACTTC	CASSYSSGQQNIQYF
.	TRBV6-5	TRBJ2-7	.	TGTGCCAGCAGTTACGGCAGGGAAGGCTACGAGCAGTACTTC	CASSYGREGYEQYF
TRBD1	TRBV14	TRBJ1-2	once	TGTGCCAGCAGCCAAGATCTGAGGGGGCTCGGCTACACCTTC	CASSQDLRGLGYTF
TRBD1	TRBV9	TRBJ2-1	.	TGTGCCAGCAGCGAACAGGGGGGCCCGGAGAATGAGCAGTTCTTC	CASSEQGGPENEQFF
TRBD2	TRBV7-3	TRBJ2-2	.	TGTGCCAGCAGTCTAGCGGGGGGCAACACCGGGGAGCTGTTTTTT	CASSLAGGNTGELFF
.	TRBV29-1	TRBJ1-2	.	TGCAGCGTTGAAGTTTTGGAGACAGTAGCTAACTATGGCTACACCTTC	CSVEVLETVANYGYTF
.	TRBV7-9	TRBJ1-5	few	TGTGCCAGCAGCTTAGGTGGCCTCAATCAGCCCCAGCATTTT	CASSLGGLNQPQHF